The subject of this entry is one T cell receptor (beta chain). The antigen is undetermined. The data originate from a study of T cell responses to AZD1222 COVID-19 vaccine. Assay used: immunoSEQ multiplex PCR; TCRdb lists only in-frame clones, some missing. This repertoire shows roughly 180,000 clones, about 93% found once; its top ten account for 0.6% to 0.7%. The V gene's germline CDR1 is WSHSY and CDR2 SAAADI. After removal of 5 bases from V and 0 bases from J, the junction contained 3 bases not matched to a gene. The CDR3 extends over 14 amino acids. Regarding the study as a whole: Reports indicate that nearly half of spike-specific TCRs are directed at unmutated variant regions. Repertoires were obtained solely post-peak T cell response. Regions 160-218 and 743-854 dominated among vaccine-associated CD4 TCRs spanning spike. Rises in breadth and depth of Spike-specific TCRs came after two AZD1222 doses.

The chain is built from TRBV10-2 and TRBJ1-1, with 7 bases matching TRBD1. The source is an adult in good health. Sequencing used peripheral blood, obtained on day 0 of AZD1222 vaccination. As DNA, the CDR3 is TGCGCCAGCAGTCCGACAGGGATGAACACTGAAGCTTTCTTT. It specifies CASSPTGMNTEAFF.